This T cell receptor (beta chain) appears in the sequencing data of a study of cytomegalovirus exposure and HLA in healthy donors. Broader study findings: Previous analysis showed most TCR beta V segments were productive about 90% or about 30% of the time. Researchers counted around 180 TCR beta chains as cytomegalovirus-associated. The presence/absence work took it that sequencing depth was about the same across donors. In a later analysis, compared with equally common non-associated chains, HLA-associated beta chains were more expanded.

PCR used 60 Vbeta primers and 13 Jbeta primers. Sequencing used immunoSEQ multiplex PCR; TCRdb keeps in-frame clones, though not all of them. The data show approximately 110,000 clones, approximately 11% seen once. This clone was recorded a few times. Its target is not known. Trimming left V 4 bases short and J 4 bases short, with 16 bases between. Germline loops: CDR1 LNHDA, CDR2 SQIVND (reference sequence). The CDR3 runs 15 residues. The TCR originated in a man between 40 and 49 years old in good health and CMV-seropositive. The J gene is TRBJ1-2, the V gene TRBV19; tentative D call: TRBD1 (6 bases). Sequencing used PBMCs. CDR3 nucleotides: TGTGCCAGTAGTACGCCCTGGACAGCAAGCTATGGCTACACCTTC. Amino acids: CASSTPWTASYGYTF.